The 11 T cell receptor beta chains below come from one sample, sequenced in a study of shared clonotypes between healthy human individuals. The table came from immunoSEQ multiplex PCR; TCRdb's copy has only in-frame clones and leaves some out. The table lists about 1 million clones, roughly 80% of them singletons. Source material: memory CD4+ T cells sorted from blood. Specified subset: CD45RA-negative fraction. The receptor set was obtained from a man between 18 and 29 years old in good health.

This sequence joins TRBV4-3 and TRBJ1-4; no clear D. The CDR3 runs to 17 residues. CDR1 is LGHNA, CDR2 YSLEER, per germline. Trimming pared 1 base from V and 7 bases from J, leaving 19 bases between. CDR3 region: CASSQAFSLAAGEKLFF. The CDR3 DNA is TGCGCCAGCAGCCAAGCTTTTTCGTTGGCAGCAGGTGAAAAACTGTTTTTT.

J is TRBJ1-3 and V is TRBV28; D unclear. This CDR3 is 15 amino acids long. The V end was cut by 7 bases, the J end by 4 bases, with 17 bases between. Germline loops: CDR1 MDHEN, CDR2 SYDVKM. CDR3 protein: CASNRGGLVGNTIYF. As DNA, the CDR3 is TGTGCCAGCAATCGCGGCGGGCTGGTAGGAAACACCATATATTTT.

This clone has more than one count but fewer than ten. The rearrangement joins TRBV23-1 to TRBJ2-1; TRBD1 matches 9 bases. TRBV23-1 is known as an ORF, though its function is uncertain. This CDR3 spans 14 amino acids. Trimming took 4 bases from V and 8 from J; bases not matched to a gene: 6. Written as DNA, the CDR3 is TGCGCCAGCAGTCCCGGGACAGGGTCCGATGAGCAGTTCTTC. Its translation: CASSPGTGSDEQFF.

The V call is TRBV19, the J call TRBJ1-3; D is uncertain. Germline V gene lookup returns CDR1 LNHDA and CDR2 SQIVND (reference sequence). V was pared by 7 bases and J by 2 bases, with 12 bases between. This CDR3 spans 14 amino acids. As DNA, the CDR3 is TGTGCCAGTACTACCGGTTCGGCTGGAAACACCATATATTTT. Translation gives CASTTGSAGNTIYF.

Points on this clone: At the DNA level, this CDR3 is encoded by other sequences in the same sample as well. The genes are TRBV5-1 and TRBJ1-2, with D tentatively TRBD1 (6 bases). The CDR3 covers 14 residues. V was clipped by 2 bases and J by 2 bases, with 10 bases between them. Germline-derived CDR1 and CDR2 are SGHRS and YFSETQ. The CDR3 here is CASSLDGQNYGYTF. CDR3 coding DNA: TGCGCCAGCAGCTTAGATGGACAGAACTATGGCTACACCTTC.

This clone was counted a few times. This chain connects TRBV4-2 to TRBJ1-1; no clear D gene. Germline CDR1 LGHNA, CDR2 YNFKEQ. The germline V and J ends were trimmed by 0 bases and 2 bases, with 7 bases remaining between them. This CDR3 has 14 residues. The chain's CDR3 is CASSQEELNTEAFF. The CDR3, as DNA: TGTGCCAGCAGCCAAGAGGAACTCAACACTGAAGCTTTCTTT.

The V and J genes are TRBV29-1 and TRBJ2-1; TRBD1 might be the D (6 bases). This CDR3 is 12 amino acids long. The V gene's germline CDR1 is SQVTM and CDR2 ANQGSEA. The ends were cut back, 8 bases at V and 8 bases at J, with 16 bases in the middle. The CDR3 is CSFKQGSDEQFF. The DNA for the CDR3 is TGCAGCTTTAAACAGGGAAGCGATGAGCAGTTCTTC.

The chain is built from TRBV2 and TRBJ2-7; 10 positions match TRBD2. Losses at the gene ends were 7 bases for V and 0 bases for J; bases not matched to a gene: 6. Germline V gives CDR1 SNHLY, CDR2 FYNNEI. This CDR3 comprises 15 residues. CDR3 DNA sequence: TGTGCCAGCAAGGTTAGCGGGGGGCACTCCTACGAGCAGTACTTC. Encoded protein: CASKVSGGHSYEQYF.

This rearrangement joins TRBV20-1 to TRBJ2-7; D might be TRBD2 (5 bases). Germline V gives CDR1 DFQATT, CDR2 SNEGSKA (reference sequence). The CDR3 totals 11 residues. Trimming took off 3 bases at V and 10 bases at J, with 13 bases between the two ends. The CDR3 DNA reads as TGCAGTGCTAGTCTCGGGGATTATCAGTACTTC. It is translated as CSASLGDYQYF.

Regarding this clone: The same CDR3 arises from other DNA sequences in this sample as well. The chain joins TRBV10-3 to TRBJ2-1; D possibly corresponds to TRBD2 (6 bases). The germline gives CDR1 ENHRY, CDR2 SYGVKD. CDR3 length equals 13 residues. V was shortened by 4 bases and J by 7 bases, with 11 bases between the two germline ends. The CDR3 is CAISVVEGNEQFF. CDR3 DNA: TGTGCCATCAGTGTAGTGGAGGGGAATGAGCAGTTCTTC.

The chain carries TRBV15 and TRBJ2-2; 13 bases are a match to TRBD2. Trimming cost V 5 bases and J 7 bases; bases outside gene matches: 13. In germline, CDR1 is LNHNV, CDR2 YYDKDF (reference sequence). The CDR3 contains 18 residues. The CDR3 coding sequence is TGTGCCACCAGCTATGAAAAAGGACTAGCGGGAGTGGACGGGGAGCTGTTTTTT. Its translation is CATSYEKGLAGVDGELFF.